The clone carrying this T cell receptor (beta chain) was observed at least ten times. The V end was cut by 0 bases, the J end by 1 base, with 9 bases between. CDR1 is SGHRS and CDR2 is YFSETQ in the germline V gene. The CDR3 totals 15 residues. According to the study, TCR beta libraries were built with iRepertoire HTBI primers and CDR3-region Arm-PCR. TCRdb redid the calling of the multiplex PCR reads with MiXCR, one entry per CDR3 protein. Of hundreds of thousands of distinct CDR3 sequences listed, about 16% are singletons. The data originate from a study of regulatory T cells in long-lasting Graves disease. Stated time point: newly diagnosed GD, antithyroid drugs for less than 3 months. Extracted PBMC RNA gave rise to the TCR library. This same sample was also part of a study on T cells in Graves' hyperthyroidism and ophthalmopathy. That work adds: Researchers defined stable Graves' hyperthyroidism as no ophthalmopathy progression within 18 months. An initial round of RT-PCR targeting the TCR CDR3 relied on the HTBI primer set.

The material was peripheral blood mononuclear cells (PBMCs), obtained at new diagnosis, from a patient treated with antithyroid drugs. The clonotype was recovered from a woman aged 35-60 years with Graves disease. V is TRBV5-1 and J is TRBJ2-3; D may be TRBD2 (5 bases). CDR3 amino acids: CASSLAVRGTDTQYF. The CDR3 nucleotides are TGCGCCAGCAGCTTGGCAGTGCGGGGCACAGATACGCAGTATTTT.